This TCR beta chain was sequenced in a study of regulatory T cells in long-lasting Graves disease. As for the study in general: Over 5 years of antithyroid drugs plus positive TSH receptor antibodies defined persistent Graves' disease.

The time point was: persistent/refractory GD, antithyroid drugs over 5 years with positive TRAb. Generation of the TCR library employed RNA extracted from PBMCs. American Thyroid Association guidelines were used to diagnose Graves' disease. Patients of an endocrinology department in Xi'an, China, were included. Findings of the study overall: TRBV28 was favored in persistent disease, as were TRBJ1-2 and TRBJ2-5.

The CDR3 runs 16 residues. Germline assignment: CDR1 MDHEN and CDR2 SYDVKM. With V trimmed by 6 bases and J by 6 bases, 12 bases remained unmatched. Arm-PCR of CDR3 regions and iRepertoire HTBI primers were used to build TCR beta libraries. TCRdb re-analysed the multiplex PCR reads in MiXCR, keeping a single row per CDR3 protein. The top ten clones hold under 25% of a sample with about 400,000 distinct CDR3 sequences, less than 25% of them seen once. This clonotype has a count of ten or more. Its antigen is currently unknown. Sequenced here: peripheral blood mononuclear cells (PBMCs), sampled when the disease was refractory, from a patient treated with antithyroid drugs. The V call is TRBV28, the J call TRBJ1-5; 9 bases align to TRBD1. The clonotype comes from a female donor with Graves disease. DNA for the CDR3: TGTGCCAGCAGGGCTGGCTTACAGGGGGCTGCTCAGCCCCAGCATTTT. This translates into CASRAGLQGAAQPQHF. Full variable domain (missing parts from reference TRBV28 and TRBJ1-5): DVKVTQSSRYLVKRTGEKVFLECVQDMDHENMFWYRQDPGLGLRLIYFSYDVKMKEKGDIPEGYSVSREKKERFSLILESASTNQTSMYLCASRAGLQGAAQPQHFGDGTRLSIL.